These 30 T cell receptor beta chains originate from one sample sequenced in a study of T cells in localized non-small cell lung cancer. Sequencing used immunoSEQ multiplex PCR; TCRdb keeps in-frame clones, though not all of them. This table holds roughly 30,000 clones, roughly 91% found once. Sequencing used peripheral blood, obtained before any cancer treatment. The receptors here all came from a female donor older than 55 with stage III squamous cell lung carcinoma.

This sequence joins TRBV27 and TRBJ2-5; D gene uncertain. With 4 bases removed from V and 7 bases from J, the gap between germline ends came to 16 bases. Germline V gives CDR1 MNHEY, CDR2 SMNVEV (reference sequence). The CDR3 extends over 14 amino acids. CDR3 loop: CASSSGPPAGTQYF. In nucleotides, the CDR3 is TGTGCCAGCAGTTCCGGGCCCCCAGCAGGGACCCAGTACTTC.

The rearrangement uses TRBV7-3 and TRBJ2-7; the match to TRBD2 covers 10 bases. Germline trimming cut 5 bases from V and 4 bases from J; bases unmatched to any gene: 5. Germline V lookup: CDR1 SGHTA, CDR2 FQGTGA. This CDR3 is built from 14 residues. This CDR3 reads CASSVAGGGYEQYF. CDR3 DNA sequence: TGTGCCAGCAGCGTAGCGGGAGGAGGGTACGAGCAGTACTTC. Full variable domain (missing parts from reference TRBV7-3 and TRBJ2-7): GAGVSQTPSNKVTEKGKYVELRCDPISGHTALYWYRQSLGQGPEFLIYFQGTGAADDSGLPNDRFFAVRPEGSVSTLKIQRTERGDSAVYLCASSVAGGGYEQYFGPGTRLTVT.

This chain's CDR3 is CASSQGTAGQPQHF. The CDR3 DNA is TGCGCCAGCAGCCAAGGGACCGCCGGGCAGCCCCAGCATTTT. The chain is built from TRBV4-3 and TRBJ1-5; D gene ambiguous. Germline V gene data show CDR1 as LGHNA and CDR2 as YSLEER. The CDR3 has 14 amino acids. Between the trimmed V and J ends, which lost 1 base and 7 bases, there was a span of 11 bases.

This rearrangement joins TRBV4-3 to TRBJ1-2, with D maybe TRBD1 (6 bases). The CDR3 sequence is 17 residues long. CDR1 is LGHNA, CDR2 YSLEER, per germline. Trimming stripped 0 bases from V and 4 bases from J, with 18 bases between. The CDR3 bases are TGCGCCAGCAGCCAAGAGGTTGACTCCGGGACAATCTATGGCTACACCTTC. This gives the protein CASSQEVDSGTIYGYTF.

The chain recombines TRBV14 with TRBJ1-5; TRBD1 is a possible D gene (5 bases). CDR1 is SGHDN, CDR2 FVKESK, per germline. Trimming shortened V by 3 bases and J by 5 bases, and 8 bases separated the two germline ends. The CDR3 consists of 13 residues. The CDR3 DNA is TGTGCCAGCAGCCAGGGGGAGGATCAGCCCCAGCATTTT. It encodes CASSQGEDQPQHF.

V gene TRBV18 combines with J gene TRBJ2-5, with a weak D call TRBD1 (6 bases). The V end was cut by 0 bases, the J end by 2 bases, with 10 bases between. The CDR3 covers 15 residues. Germline V gene lookup returns CDR1 KGHSH and CDR2 LQKENI. The CDR3 DNA reads TGTGCCAGCTCACCACCCGAGGGGGTACAAGAGACCCAGTACTTC. Its protein is CASSPPEGVQETQYF. Filled out from reference TRBV18 and TRBJ2-5, the complete variable domain reads NAGVMQNPRHLVRRRGQEARLRCSPMKGHSHVYWYRQLPEEGLKFMVYLQKENIIDESGMPKERFSAEFPKEGPSILRIQQVVRGDSAAYFCASSPPEGVQETQYFGPGTRLLVL.

This sequence joins TRBV6-1 and TRBJ2-5, with D possibly TRBD1 on 5 matching bases. Trimming cost V 4 bases and J 1 base, with 13 bases left between them. Germline V gene lookup returns CDR1 MNHNS and CDR2 SASEGT. The CDR3 has 15 residues. In nucleotides, the CDR3 is TGTGCCAGCAGTGCGTCTTGGACACCCCAAGAGACCCAGTACTTC. As protein: CASSASWTPQETQYF.

The V gene is TRBV6-5, the J gene TRBJ1-5; 7 bases match TRBD1. Germline V gives CDR1 MNHEY, CDR2 SVGAGI. After removal of 1 base from V and 7 bases from J, the junction contained 4 bases not matched to a gene. This CDR3 is built from 14 residues. CDR3 in DNA: TGTGCCAGCAGTTACTGGCAGGGGGGCCAGCCCCAGCATTTT. Translation: CASSYWQGGQPQHF.

This clone showed up just once. This chain connects TRBV28 to TRBJ2-1, with D possibly being TRBD1 or TRBD2 (5 bases each). Germline-derived CDR1 and CDR2 are MDHEN and SYDVKM. The CDR3 contains 14 residues. V lost 3 bases to trimming and J lost 6 bases, with 12 bases between them. CDR3 sequence (DNA): TGTGCCAGCAGTTTGGGGGTAGGCTCCAATGAGCAGTTCTTC. Amino acid sequence: CASSLGVGSNEQFF. The whole variable domain, remainder taken from reference TRBV28 and TRBJ2-1, is DVKVTQSSRYLVKRTGEKVFLECVQDMDHENMFWYRQDPGLGLRLIYFSYDVKMKEKGDIPEGYSVSREKKERFSLILESASTNQTSMYLCASSLGVGSNEQFFGPGTRLTVL.

This clone was observed a single time. The chain uses TRBV7-9 and TRBJ2-2; TRBD2 matches 8 bases. The CDR3 extends over 16 amino acids. The trim removed 0 bases at V and 6 bases at J, leaving 6 bases unmatched. The germline V gene encodes CDR1 SEHNR and CDR2 FQNEAQ (reference sequence). In DNA, the CDR3 is TGTGCCAGCAGCTTAGCCTGGTTAGCGGGGCCCGGGGAGCTGTTTTTT. Its protein product is CASSLAWLAGPGELFF.

This chain connects TRBV5-1 to TRBJ1-6, with D possibly TRBD1 on 6 matching bases. The V gene's germline CDR1 is SGHRS and CDR2 YFSETQ. This CDR3 has 15 residues. Trimming left V 4 bases short and J 7 bases short, with 15 bases between. Here the CDR3 reads CASSDPHRVNSPLHF. CDR3 in DNA: TGCGCCAGCAGCGATCCCCACAGGGTGAATTCACCCCTCCACTTT.

In this sample, this clone turned up once. The chain has TRBV9 and TRBJ2-2; D gene uncertain. The CDR3 loop spans 17 amino acids. Per germline, CDR1 SGDLS and CDR2 YYNGEE. Trimming shortened V by 4 bases and J by 6 bases, and 22 bases separated the two germline ends. The CDR3 is CASSPLGRIKGAGELFF. The CDR3 region has the DNA TGTGCCAGCAGCCCCCTGGGCAGGATAAAAGGCGCCGGGGAGCTGTTTTTT.

The chain links TRBV6-5 to TRBJ1-2; possibly TRBD1 for D (5 bases). The CDR3 runs 13 residues. Per the germline V gene, CDR1 is MNHEY and CDR2 is SVGAGI. Trimming removed 5 bases from V and 4 bases from J, with 11 bases in between. The CDR3 DNA sequence: TGTGCCAGCAGTCCCTCTAGGGGCTATGGCTACACCTTC. This codes for CASSPSRGYGYTF.

The chain joins TRBV23-1 to TRBJ1-1; weak D call: TRBD1 (6 bases). TRBV23-1 is an open reading frame whose function is uncertain. CDR3 length: 14 residues. The V end lost 4 bases, the J end lost 1 base, and 10 bases lay between the germline ends. CDR3 protein: CASSRGAGNTEAFF. CDR3 nucleotides: TGCGCCAGCAGTCGGGGGGCCGGGAACACTGAAGCTTTCTTT.

In its sample, this clone was seen once. This sequence joins TRBV7-2 and TRBJ1-2, with no clear D. Deletions cut 2 bases from V and 2 bases from J, with 21 bases between. The CDR3 totals 18 residues. Germline V gene sequence: CDR1 SGHTA, CDR2 FQGNSA. CDR3 nucleotides: TGTGCCAGCAGCTTAATCCCCCCTCCCAATGTACAGAACTATGGCTACACCTTC. It translates to CASSLIPPPNVQNYGYTF.

This clone was seen a handful of times. The chain joins TRBV5-4 to TRBJ2-1; 11 bases line up with TRBD2. J was trimmed by 7 bases and V by 1 base; bases with no gene match: 4. Germline-derived CDR1 and CDR2 are SGHNT and YYREEE (reference sequence). The CDR3 has 15 amino acids. This CDR3 is CASSLNSGGANEQFF. The CDR3 nucleotides read TGTGCCAGCAGCTTGAATAGCGGGGGGGCAAATGAGCAGTTCTTC.

The chain has TRBV27 and TRBJ1-5, with D unresolved. The germline gives CDR1 MNHEY, CDR2 SMNVEV (reference sequence). This CDR3 is 13 amino acids long. Between the trimmed V and J ends, which lost 5 bases and 4 bases, there was a span of 9 bases. The chain's CDR3 is CASSPDRNQPQHF. CDR3 bases: TGTGCCAGCAGTCCTGATAGGAATCAGCCCCAGCATTTT.

The rearrangement uses TRBV6-6 and TRBJ2-1; no clear D gene. The CDR3 loop spans 16 amino acids. Trimming stripped 2 bases from V and 0 bases from J, with 11 bases between. The V gene's germline CDR1 is MNHNY and CDR2 SVGAGI (reference sequence). The CDR3 DNA reads TGTGCCAGCAGTTACCAGTTCAAGAGCTCCTACAATGAGCAGTTCTTC. Its protein product is CASSYQFKSSYNEQFF.

The chain links TRBV5-1 to TRBJ2-3, with 11 bases lining up with TRBD1. Germline-derived CDR1 and CDR2 are SGHRS and YFSETQ. Trimming removed 4 bases from V and 5 bases from J; junction bases left unmatched: 15. The CDR3 covers 18 residues. In DNA form, the CDR3 reads TGCGCCAGCAGCCGGGGTCCCCCGGGACAGGGGGAAGGAGATACGCAGTATTTT. Protein product: CASSRGPPGQGEGDTQYF.

The genes are TRBV28 and TRBJ1-2; D gene unclear. Germline CDR1 is MDHEN and CDR2 is SYDVKM. CDR3 length: 12 amino acids. V was shortened by 6 bases and J by 6 bases, with 11 bases between the two germline ends. This chain's CDR3 is CASRRAPDGYTF. The DNA for the CDR3 is TGTGCCAGCAGGAGGGCTCCGGATGGCTACACCTTC.

This chain uses TRBV6-5 with TRBJ1-1; D not resolved. V lost 5 bases and J 3 bases, leaving 7 bases between the germline ends. The germline CDR1 and CDR2 sequences are MNHEY and SVGAGI. This CDR3 contains 12 residues. CDR3 sequence reads: CASSTQYTEAFF. CDR3 nucleotides: TGTGCCAGCAGTACGCAGTACACTGAAGCTTTCTTT.

This rearrangement joins TRBV5-1 to TRBJ1-2, with D unclear. With 2 bases removed from V and 2 bases from J, the gap between germline ends came to 10 bases. This CDR3 is 14 amino acids long. Germline assignment: CDR1 SGHRS and CDR2 YFSETQ. The CDR3 region is CASSFDGSNYGYTF. The CDR3 DNA is TGCGCCAGCAGCTTTGACGGGTCAAACTATGGCTACACCTTC.

This clone has just one count. The chain combines TRBV15 with TRBJ1-1; no definite D call. The CDR3 length is 15 residues. Trimming left V 0 bases short and J 2 bases short, with 10 bases between. Germline V CDR1 and CDR2: LNHNV, YYDKDF (reference sequence). CDR3 protein: CATSRDLHTNTEAFF. The CDR3 nucleotides read TGTGCCACCAGCAGAGATCTTCACACCAACACTGAAGCTTTCTTT.

This clone was counted only a few times. This chain connects TRBV7-9 to TRBJ1-2; D unclear. Trimming left V 5 bases short and J 4 bases short, with 11 bases between. Germline V gene lookup returns CDR1 SEHNR and CDR2 FQNEAQ (reference sequence). This CDR3 comprises 13 residues. The CDR3 spells CASSAGVLYGYTF. In DNA, the CDR3 is TGTGCCAGCAGCGCCGGGGTTCTCTATGGCTACACCTTC.

The chain couples TRBV4-1 to TRBJ2-2; 7 nucleotides agree with TRBD1. Germline V gene sequence: CDR1 MGHRA, CDR2 YSYEKL. Germline trimming cut 4 bases from V and 1 base from J; bases unmatched to any gene: 9. This CDR3 has 17 amino acids. CDR3 in DNA: TGCGCCAGCAGCCCGCAAGCGACAGGGAGGAACACCGGGGAGCTGTTTTTT. It is translated as CASSPQATGRNTGELFF.

This chain connects TRBV6-1 to TRBJ2-7; TRBD2 matches at 9 bases. Germline-derived CDR1 and CDR2 are MNHNS and SASEGT. The CDR3 is 14 amino acids. V lost 5 bases and J lost 4; bases outside the gene matches: 6. CDR3 in DNA: TGTGCCAGCAGTAGGTTAGCGGGAGTGTACGAGCAGTACTTC. Its translation is CASSRLAGVYEQYF.

The V and J genes are TRBV4-1 and TRBJ1-1, with 7 bases aligning to TRBD1. Trimming took 0 bases from V and 1 from J; bases not matched to a gene: 17. CDR1 and CDR2 (germline): MGHRA, YSYEKL. CDR3 length: 20 amino acids. CDR3 bases: TGCGCCAGCAGCCAAGAATGGGGCACCCACAGGGGACGGGCGAACACTGAAGCTTTCTTT. Protein: CASSQEWGTHRGRANTEAFF.

The chain is built from TRBV28 and TRBJ1-3; D unresolved. Germline CDR1 MDHEN, CDR2 SYDVKM. The V end lost 3 bases, the J end lost 0 bases, and 9 bases lay between the germline ends. The CDR3 loop spans 15 amino acids. CDR3 protein: CASSFKGNSGNTIYF. The CDR3 DNA is TGTGCCAGCAGTTTCAAGGGAAACTCTGGAAACACCATATATTTT.

The CDR3 region is CASSLIGNTDTQYF. CDR3 DNA: TGTGCCAGCAGTTTAATCGGGAACACAGATACGCAGTATTTT. The chain couples TRBV27 to TRBJ2-3; tentative D call: TRBD2 (5 bases). Trimming removed 2 bases at V and 2 bases at J, with 8 bases between. Germline V gene sequence: CDR1 MNHEY, CDR2 SMNVEV (reference sequence). The CDR3 sequence is 14 residues long.

The CDR3 reads CASSLLAHQPQHF. As DNA, the CDR3 is TGTGCCAGCAGCTTACTGGCCCATCAGCCCCAGCATTTT. The V and J genes are TRBV7-2 and TRBJ1-5; D uncertain. The germline V and J ends were trimmed by 2 bases and 5 bases, with 7 bases remaining between them. Germline V gene sequence: CDR1 SGHTA, CDR2 FQGNSA. This CDR3 region has 13 residues.